The clone carrying this TCR beta chain occurred many times. This specimen comes from a study of low-dose radiotherapy and immunotherapy resistance in tumors. The wider study: In Cohort 2, 1 Gy per fraction was delivered every two weeks, for a total of 13 Gy over 26 weeks. Intravenous nivolumab 240 mg every two weeks plus ipilimumab 1 mg/kg every six weeks was given to patients.

Time point described: before trial treatment. Each patient who was eligible had an advanced solid tumor with no tumor-infiltrating lymphocytes. cDNA synthesis used a TRAV/TRBV-specific primer set for both chains. Both a constant-region primer and a V-primer adapter served to amplify TCRs across 20 PCR cycles. TCRdb recomputed calls from the reads with MiXCR, one row per CDR3 protein. The data contain approximately 89,000 distinct CDR3 sequences, 15% to 20% of them seen just once; the ten biggest clones take up about 5.5%. This CDR3 has 14 residues. Germline values: CDR1 MNHEY, CDR2 SVGEGT. Trimming left V 5 bases short and J 7 bases short, with 15 bases between.

The chain employs TRBV6-2 or TRBV6-3 and TRBJ2-4, with D possibly being TRBD1 or TRBD2 (5 bases each). The source of this sequence is a male donor with prostate cancer. The material was PBMCs, obtained before treatment. The CDR3 reads CASSDRGGHNIQYF. The CDR3 DNA reads TGTGCCAGCAGTGATCGCGGAGGACATAACATTCAGTACTTC.